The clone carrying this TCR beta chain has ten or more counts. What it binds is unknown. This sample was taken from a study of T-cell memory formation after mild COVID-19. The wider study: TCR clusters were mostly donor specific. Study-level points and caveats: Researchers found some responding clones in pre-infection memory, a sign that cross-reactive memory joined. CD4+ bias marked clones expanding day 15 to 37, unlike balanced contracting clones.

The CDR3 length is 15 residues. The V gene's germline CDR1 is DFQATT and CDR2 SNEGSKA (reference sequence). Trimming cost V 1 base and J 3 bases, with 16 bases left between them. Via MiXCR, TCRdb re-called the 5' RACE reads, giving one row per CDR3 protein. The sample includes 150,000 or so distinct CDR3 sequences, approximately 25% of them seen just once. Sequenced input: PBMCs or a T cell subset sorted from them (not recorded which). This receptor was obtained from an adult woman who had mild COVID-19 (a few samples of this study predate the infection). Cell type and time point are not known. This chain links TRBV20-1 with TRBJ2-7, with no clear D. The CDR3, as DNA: TGCAGTGCTAGAGCCCGCCCGGCCTCCCTCTACGAGCAGTACTTC. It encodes CSARARPASLYEQYF.